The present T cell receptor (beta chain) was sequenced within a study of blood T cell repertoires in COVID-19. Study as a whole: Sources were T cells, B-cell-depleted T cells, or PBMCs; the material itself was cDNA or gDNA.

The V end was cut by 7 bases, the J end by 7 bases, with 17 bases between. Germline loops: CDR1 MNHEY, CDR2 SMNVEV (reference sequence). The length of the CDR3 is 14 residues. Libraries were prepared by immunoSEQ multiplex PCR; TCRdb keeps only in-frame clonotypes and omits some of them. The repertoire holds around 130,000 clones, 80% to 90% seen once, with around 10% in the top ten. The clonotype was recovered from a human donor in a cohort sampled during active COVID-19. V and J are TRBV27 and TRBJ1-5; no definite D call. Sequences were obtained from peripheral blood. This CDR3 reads CASTVSGWEQPQHF. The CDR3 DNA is TGTGCCAGCACTGTGTCGGGATGGGAGCAGCCCCAGCATTTT.